The 17 T cell receptor beta chains listed next were all sequenced from one sample in a study of cytotoxic CD8 clonotypes in ibrutinib-treated CLL. Method: immunoSEQ multiplex PCR; TCRdb's copy keeps in-frame clones and lacks some. The sample lists under 300,000 clones, 60% to 75% occurring once. Source: PBMCs, taken after 24 months of ibrutinib treatment. Receptors were obtained from a human donor with chronic lymphocytic leukemia.

The CDR3 spells CASSPGRDYGYTF. DNA for the CDR3: TGTGCCAGCAGTCCGGGACGGGACTATGGCTACACCTTC. This chain uses TRBV6-5 with TRBJ1-2; D is possibly TRBD1 (5 bases). The CDR3 is 13 amino acids. V lost 5 bases to trimming and J lost 3 bases, with 10 bases between them. Germline CDR1 MNHEY, CDR2 SVGAGI.

The chain employs TRBV6-5 and TRBJ1-5, with a weak D call TRBD1 (5 bases). This CDR3 is built from 15 residues. The V gene's germline CDR1 is MNHEY and CDR2 SVGAGI. V gave up 5 bases and J gave up 4 bases, with 15 bases separating them. Here the CDR3 DNA reads TGTGCCAGCAGTCCGAAGCTGGGGGGTAATCAGCCCCAGCATTTT. Amino acids: CASSPKLGGNQPQHF.

The chain carries TRBV28 and TRBJ2-7; perhaps D is TRBD1 or TRBD2 (5 bases each). The germline CDR1 and CDR2 sequences are MDHEN and SYDVKM. This CDR3 region has 11 residues. Trimming removed 5 bases from V and 4 bases from J, with 6 bases in between. The CDR3 DNA reads TGTGCCAGCAGTGAGGGGTACGAGCAGTACTTC. This gives the protein CASSEGYEQYF.

The chain has TRBV6-1 and TRBJ2-5, with D possibly matching TRBD2 (5 bases). Looked up from germline, CDR1 is MNHNS and CDR2 is SASEGT. Trimming stripped 4 bases from V and 4 bases from J, with 13 bases between. The CDR3 spans 14 residues. CDR3 in amino acids: CASSGRENGETQYF. Written as DNA, the CDR3 is TGTGCCAGCAGTGGAAGGGAGAACGGAGAGACCCAGTACTTC.

The chain is built from TRBV5-4 and TRBJ2-7, with 10 bases identical to TRBD2. With V trimmed by 5 bases and J by 2 bases, 7 bases remained unmatched. Germline loops: CDR1 SGHNT, CDR2 YYREEE (reference sequence). There are 15 residues in the CDR3. The CDR3 spells CASRSSGRGPYEQYF. CDR3 sequence (DNA): TGTGCCAGCAGGTCGAGCGGGAGGGGCCCCTACGAGCAGTACTTC.

The chain is built from TRBV7-2 and TRBJ2-3; tentative D call: TRBD2 (6 bases). The ends were cut back, 5 bases at V and 6 bases at J, with 12 bases in the middle. The CDR3 is 13 residues long. CDR1 and CDR2 from the germline V gene are SGHTA and FQGNSA. CDR3 in DNA: TGTGCCAGCAGCGGTAGAGGAGGGGATACGCAGTATTTT. Protein: CASSGRGGDTQYF.

The chain joins TRBV28 to TRBJ1-2, with D perhaps TRBD1 (5 bases). The V end was cut by 10 bases, the J end by 4 bases, with 10 bases between. The CDR3 is 11 amino acids. CDR1 and CDR2 from the germline V gene are MDHEN and SYDVKM. The CDR3 coding sequence is TGTGCCACTCCAGGGCCCTATGGCTACACCTTC. Its translation is CATPGPYGYTF.

The J gene is TRBJ2-3, the V gene TRBV28; no clear D gene. Germline CDR1 is MDHEN and CDR2 is SYDVKM. The V and J ends lost 5 bases and 6 bases respectively, with 12 bases between them. The length of the CDR3 is 13 residues. CDR3 in DNA: TGTGCCAGCAGTCACGCCCCGGACGATACGCAGTATTTT. This gives the protein CASSHAPDDTQYF.

The V gene is TRBV15, the J gene TRBJ2-6, with a tentative D call TRBD2 (6 bases). Per germline, CDR1 LNHNV and CDR2 YYDKDF (reference sequence). CDR3 size: 19 residues. The V end was cut by 4 bases, the J end by 0 bases, with 19 bases between. CDR3 coding DNA: TGTGCCACCAGCACCATAGGGGACTTTTTACTCTCTGGGGCCAACGTCCTGACTTTC. Translating it yields CATSTIGDFLLSGANVLTF.

The genes are TRBV5-4 and TRBJ1-1, with unresolved D. CDR1 and CDR2 from the germline V gene are SGHNT and YYREEE (reference sequence). CDR3 length: 14 residues. The germline V and J ends were trimmed by 2 bases and 1 base, with 9 bases remaining between them. CDR3 bases: TGTGCCAGCAGCTTCGGTGCGGCGAACACTGAAGCTTTCTTT. This translates into CASSFGAANTEAFF.

The rearrangement joins TRBV29-1 to TRBJ2-7; 7 nucleotides align to TRBD2. Germline V gives CDR1 SQVTM, CDR2 ANQGSEA. CDR3 length: 13 amino acids. V was clipped by 6 bases and J by 5 bases; unmatched bases: 10. The CDR3 is CSVQVGGVNEQYF. The CDR3 DNA reads TGCAGCGTACAAGTGGGAGGGGTGAACGAGCAGTACTTC.

The chain employs TRBV20-1 and TRBJ2-7; D might be TRBD1 (6 bases). The germline gives CDR1 DFQATT, CDR2 SNEGSKA (reference sequence). CDR3 size: 11 residues. With 6 bases removed from V and 3 bases from J, the gap between germline ends came to 9 bases. CDR3 amino acids: CSARDNYEQYF. CDR3 nucleotide sequence: TGCAGTGCCAGGGACAACTACGAGCAGTACTTC.

V usage is TRBV7-2 and J usage is TRBJ2-7, with D maybe TRBD2 (5 bases). The CDR3 extends over 14 amino acids. V was clipped by 0 bases and J by 0 bases, with 6 bases between them. Germline V gene sequence: CDR1 SGHTA, CDR2 FQGNSA. The CDR3 spells CASSLAGDSYEQYF. Written as DNA, the CDR3 is TGTGCCAGCAGCTTAGCGGGAGACTCCTACGAGCAGTACTTC.

The chain combines TRBV5-1 with TRBJ1-4; unclear D gene. Germline assignment: CDR1 SGHRS and CDR2 YFSETQ. This CDR3 spans 13 amino acids. Trimming took 1 base from V and 6 from J, leaving 7 bases between them. In nucleotides, the CDR3 is TGCGCCAGCAGCTTGCCTGGGGATGAAAAACTGTTTTTT. It translates to CASSLPGDEKLFF.

The V gene is TRBV7-3, the J gene TRBJ2-7; 8 bases agree with TRBD1. V lost 2 bases, J lost 5 bases, and 11 bases stayed unmatched. CDR1 and CDR2 (germline): SGHTA, FQGTGA. The CDR3 runs 16 residues. CDR3 sequence reads: CASSLHARQGPHEQYF. Written as DNA, the CDR3 is TGTGCCAGCAGCTTACATGCGAGACAGGGGCCCCACGAGCAGTACTTC.

The J gene is TRBJ1-3, the V gene TRBV28; D uncertain. V was trimmed by 2 bases and J by 2 bases, leaving 10 bases between them. Germline lookup yields CDR1 MDHEN and CDR2 SYDVKM. The CDR3 has 15 residues. In nucleotides, the CDR3 is TGTGCCAGCAGTTTAGCTGTCCTCACTGGAAACACCATATATTTT. Protein sequence: CASSLAVLTGNTIYF. Full variable domain (outside the CDR3, taken from reference TRBV28 and TRBJ1-3): DVKVTQSSRYLVKRTGEKVFLECVQDMDHENMFWYRQDPGLGLRLIYFSYDVKMKEKGDIPEGYSVSREKKERFSLILESASTNQTSMYLCASSLAVLTGNTIYFGEGSWLTVV.

The rearrangement links TRBV6-5 to TRBJ2-7; D may correspond to TRBD1 or TRBD2 (5 bases each). Trimming cost V 6 bases and J 5 bases, with 14 bases left between them. Germline CDR1 reads MNHEY; CDR2 reads SVGAGI. The CDR3 is 13 residues long. CDR3 sequence (DNA): TGTGCCAGCAGGATCCTCGAGGGGAACGAGCAGTACTTC. Its translation: CASRILEGNEQYF.